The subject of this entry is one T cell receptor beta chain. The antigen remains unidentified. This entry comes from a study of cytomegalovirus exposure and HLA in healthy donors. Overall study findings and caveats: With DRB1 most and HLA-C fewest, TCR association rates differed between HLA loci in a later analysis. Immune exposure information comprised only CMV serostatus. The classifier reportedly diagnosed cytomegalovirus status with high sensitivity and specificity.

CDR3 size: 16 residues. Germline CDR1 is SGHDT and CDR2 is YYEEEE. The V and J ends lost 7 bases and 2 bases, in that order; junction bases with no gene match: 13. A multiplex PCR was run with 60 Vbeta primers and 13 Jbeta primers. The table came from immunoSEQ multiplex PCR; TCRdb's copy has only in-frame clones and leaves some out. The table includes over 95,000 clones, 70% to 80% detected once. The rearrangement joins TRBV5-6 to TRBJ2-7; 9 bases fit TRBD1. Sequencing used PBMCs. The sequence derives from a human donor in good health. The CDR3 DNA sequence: TGTGCCAGCCGGGGGACAGGGTCTCCCCCGCCCTACGAGCAGTACTTC. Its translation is CASRGTGSPPPYEQYF.